This entry concerns a single T cell receptor beta chain. Its antigen remains unidentified. Per germline, CDR1 MNHEY and CDR2 SVGAGI. This CDR3 is built from 14 residues. With 10 bases clipped from V and 0 bases from J, the junction kept 7 bases outside the gene matches. The TCR alpha and TCR beta cDNA libraries, bearing sample barcodes and UMIs, were generated by 5'RACE using constant-segment primers. Each CDR3 protein is one row after TCRdb ran MiXCR on the 5' RACE reads. The table records a few hundred thousand distinct CDR3 sequences, roughly 15% of them present only once. This record comes from a study of T-cell memory formation after mild COVID-19. General study points: The study found contracting CD4+ clones mainly in CM and EM and contracting CD8+ clones in EMRA.

The specimen sequenced was PBMCs or a T cell subset sorted from them (not recorded which). The sequence was obtained from a man between 18 and 29 years old who had mild COVID-19 (a few samples of this study predate the infection). Cell type and time point are not known. The chain employs TRBV6-5 and TRBJ1-2; TRBD1 aligns across 8 bases. The DNA of the CDR3 is TGTGCCAACCGACAGGGGATAGCTAACTATGGCTACACCTTC. This translates into CANRQGIANYGYTF.